This is a list of T cell receptor beta chains from one sample in a study of spatial heterogeneity in lung cancer. One entry per CDR3 protein, called by TCRdb with MiXCR from the 5' RACE reads. The table includes roughly 9,300 distinct CDR3 sequences, 6.5% to 8% detected once. Sequences were derived from PBMCs, sampled at surgery. The receptors here all came from a female donor with early-stage non-small cell lung cancer. Both conserved end residues are part of each CDR3. Each record gives: CDR3 protein, J gene, V gene, CDR3 length, D gene. The D gene is left open where the match is weak.

CASSSSGTTQNIQYF TRBJ2-4 TRBV11-2 15 NA
CASSLVPDSSYEQYF TRBJ2-7 TRBV5-1 15 NA
CASSPFGGSPGSPLHF TRBJ1-6 TRBV7-2 16 NA
CSVRPGTSTGELFF TRBJ2-2 TRBV29-1 14 NA
CASRGLAGNTGELFF TRBJ2-2 TRBV2 15 TRBD2
CASSLGLSGANVLTF TRBJ2-6 TRBV12-3/TRBV12-4 15 NA
CASSLGLEQYF TRBJ2-7 TRBV12-3/TRBV12-4 11 NA
CASSVGRGLTYEQYF TRBJ2-7 TRBV9 15 NA
CASSYEGVGEQYF TRBJ2-7 TRBV6-5 13 NA
CASSFSPGTSGSNYNEQFF TRBJ2-1 TRBV11-2 19 TRBD2
CASSPDPPYEQYF TRBJ2-7 TRBV5-1 13 NA
CSVAEDTQYF TRBJ2-3 TRBV29-1 10 NA
CASSMGGRVEQFF TRBJ2-1 TRBV19 13 TRBD2
CASSGGTETQYF TRBJ2-5 TRBV28 12 NA
CASSETGLSSYEQYF TRBJ2-7 TRBV2 15 NA
CASSHPGTGGEKLFF TRBJ1-4 TRBV4-1 15 TRBD1
CSARDGGRWAEQFF TRBJ2-1 TRBV20-1 14 TRBD2
CASSLTGVTEAFF TRBJ1-1 TRBV7-8 13 NA
CASSSILAGDGGEQFF TRBJ2-1 TRBV5-6 16 TRBD2
CSARDRGRSNEKLFF TRBJ1-4 TRBV20-1 15 TRBD1
CSAKGTATDGEQYF TRBJ2-7 TRBV20-1 14 TRBD1
CASSRPGRTLSNTGELFF TRBJ2-2 TRBV18 18 NA
CASSLASGRDSYNEQFF TRBJ2-1 TRBV7-9 17 NA
CASSYYSGGAETQYF TRBJ2-5 TRBV6-5 15 TRBD2
CATRAGELFF TRBJ2-2 TRBV7-9 10 NA
CASSEGPGGRLYEQYF TRBJ2-7 TRBV2 16 NA
CASSQDDGSYEQYF TRBJ2-7 TRBV3-1 14 NA
CASIPGTDSYNEQFF TRBJ2-1 TRBV19 15 NA
CASSPGTGDQPQHF TRBJ1-5 TRBV5-1 14 TRBD1
CASRDRDGYEQYF TRBJ2-7 TRBV5-5 13 TRBD1
CASSRTSGIHNEQFF TRBJ2-1 TRBV6-5 15 TRBD2
CASSEVGYGSYEQYF TRBJ2-7 TRBV2 15 NA
CSAPQGDGRGYTF TRBJ1-2 TRBV20-1 13 TRBD1
CASSFGAYGYTF TRBJ1-2 TRBV12-3/TRBV12-4 12 NA
CASSEVWRTDPYGYTF TRBJ1-2 TRBV6-1 16 NA
CASSPRRTSRGYTF TRBJ1-2 TRBV11-1 14 NA
CASSSPLRGLAKNIQYF TRBJ2-4 TRBV19 17 NA
CASSLTGVSNQPQHF TRBJ1-5 TRBV5-1 15 NA
CASSESTGGTGELFF TRBJ2-2 TRBV10-1 15 TRBD1
CASSAKTGTDTQYF TRBJ2-3 TRBV7-2 14 TRBD1
CASSHGSLHQPQHF TRBJ1-5 TRBV3-1 14 NA
CASSEATPNIQYF TRBJ2-4 TRBV2 13 NA
CSAPSTGPLRDTEAFF TRBJ1-1 TRBV20-1 16 NA
CASSQSARRTGDTEAFF TRBJ1-1 TRBV23-1 17 NA
CASSWTVGNEQFF TRBJ2-1 TRBV2 13 NA
CASRAGQGVTYEQYF TRBJ2-7 TRBV10-2 15 NA
CAISESTYGYTF TRBJ1-2 TRBV10-3 12 NA
CASSLDKGFNQPQHF TRBJ1-5 TRBV19 15 NA
CSVAGTSGSKNEQYF TRBJ2-7 TRBV29-1 15 TRBD2
CACEVEETQYF TRBJ2-5 TRBV30 11 NA
CSVELGRTNTGELFF TRBJ2-2 TRBV29-1 15 NA
CSATRDSLTQETQYF TRBJ2-5 TRBV20-1 15 NA
CASSLIKGVGAFF TRBJ1-1 TRBV12-3/TRBV12-4 13 NA
CASSLGSSSHEQYF TRBJ2-7 TRBV7-9 14 NA
CASSRTGSEQFF TRBJ2-1 TRBV11-3 12 NA
CASNGGSAYNEQFF TRBJ2-1 TRBV19 14 TRBD2
CSVVTGTDYGYTF TRBJ1-2 TRBV29-1 13 TRBD1
CASSLSPPLSGANVLTF TRBJ2-6 TRBV6-5 17 NA
CASSEGQAADQPQHF TRBJ1-5 TRBV6-1 15 NA
CASSSRTNTGELFF TRBJ2-2 TRBV7-3 14 NA